The count of the clone carrying this TCR beta chain is one. The data originate from a study of blood T cell repertoires in COVID-19. Study in general: The United States, Italy and Spain were the sources of the acute and convalescent COVID-19 samples. PBMCs, B-cell-depleted T cells, or T cells provided the cDNA or gDNA that made up the material.

CDR3 length: 11 residues. The ends were cut back, 5 bases at V and 11 bases at J, with 11 bases in the middle. From germline, CDR1 is SNHLY and CDR2 FYNNEI. In the source study's methods: By means of reference gene primer amplification, nucleated cell counts were estimated. The assay was immunoSEQ multiplex PCR, and TCRdb's table has in-frame clones only and misses some. V and J calls and clone size are as listed in that table; D and trimming were resolved from the DNA. This sample has 110,000 or so clones, with roughly 80% found just once. V and J are TRBV2 and TRBJ2-3; no reliable D call. This clonotype was sampled from a woman aged 65 to 85 with acute or convalescent COVID-19. Specimen: peripheral blood. The CDR3 loop reads CASSLIIEQYF. In nucleotides, the CDR3 is TGTGCCAGCAGTCTAATCATCGAGCAGTATTTT.